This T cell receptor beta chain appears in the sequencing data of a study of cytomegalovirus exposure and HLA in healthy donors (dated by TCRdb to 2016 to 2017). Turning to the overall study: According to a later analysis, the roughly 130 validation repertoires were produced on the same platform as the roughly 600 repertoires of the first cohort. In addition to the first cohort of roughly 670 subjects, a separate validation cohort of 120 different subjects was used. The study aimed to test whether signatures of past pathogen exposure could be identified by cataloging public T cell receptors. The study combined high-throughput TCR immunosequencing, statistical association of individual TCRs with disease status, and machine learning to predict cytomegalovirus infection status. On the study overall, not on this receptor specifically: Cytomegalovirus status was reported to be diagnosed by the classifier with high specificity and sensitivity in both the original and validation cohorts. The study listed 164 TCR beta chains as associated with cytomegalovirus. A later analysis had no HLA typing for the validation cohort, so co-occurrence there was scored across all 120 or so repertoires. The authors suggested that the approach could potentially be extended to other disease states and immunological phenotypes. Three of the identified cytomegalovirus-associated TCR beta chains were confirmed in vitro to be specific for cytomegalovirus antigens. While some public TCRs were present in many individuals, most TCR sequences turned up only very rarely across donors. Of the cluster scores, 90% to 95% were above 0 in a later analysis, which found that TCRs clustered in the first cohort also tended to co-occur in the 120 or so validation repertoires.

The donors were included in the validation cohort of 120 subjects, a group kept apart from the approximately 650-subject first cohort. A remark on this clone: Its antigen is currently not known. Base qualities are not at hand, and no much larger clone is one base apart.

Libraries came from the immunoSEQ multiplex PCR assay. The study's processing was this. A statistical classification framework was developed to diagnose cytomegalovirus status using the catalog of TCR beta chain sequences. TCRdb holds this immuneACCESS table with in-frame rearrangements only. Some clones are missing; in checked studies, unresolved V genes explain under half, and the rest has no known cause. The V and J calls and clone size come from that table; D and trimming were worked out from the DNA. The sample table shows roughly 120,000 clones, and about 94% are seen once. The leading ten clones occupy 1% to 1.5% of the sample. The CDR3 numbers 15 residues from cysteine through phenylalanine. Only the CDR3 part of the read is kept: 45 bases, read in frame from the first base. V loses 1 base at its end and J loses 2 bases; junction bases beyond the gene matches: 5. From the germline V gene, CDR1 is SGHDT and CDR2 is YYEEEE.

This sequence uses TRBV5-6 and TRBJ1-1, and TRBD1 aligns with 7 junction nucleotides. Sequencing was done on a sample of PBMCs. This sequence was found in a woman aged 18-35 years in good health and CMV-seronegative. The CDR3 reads CASSLFGQVNTEAFF. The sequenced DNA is TGTGCCAGCAGCTTGTTTGGACAGGTAAACACTGAAGCTTTCTTT. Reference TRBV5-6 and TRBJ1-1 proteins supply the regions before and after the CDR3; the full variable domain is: DAGVTQSPTHLIKTRGQQVTLRCSPKSGHDTVSWYQQALGQGPQFIFQYYEEEERQRGNFPDRFSGHQFPNYSSELNVNALLLGDSALYLCASSLFGQVNTEAFFGQGTRLTVV.